This T cell receptor beta chain was documented in a study of CD8 T cells in ankylosing spondylitis. General observations from the study: Matched ankylosing spondylitis synovial fluid reportedly showed significant enrichment of disease-linked clones. Made up of fewer than ten highly homologous variants, a TCR beta motif appeared characteristic of ankylosing spondylitis blood. With a CD8+ phenotype, disease-linked clones were relatively rare in peripheral blood. Some of the motif variants had earlier been found in reactive arthritis patients' fluid and blood.

TCR beta libraries were made by quantitative 5'-RACE with molecular barcodes. TCRdb ran MiXCR on the 5' RACE reads and lists one entry per CDR3 protein. The data contain some 800,000 distinct CDR3 sequences, approximately 12% of them singletons. This clonotype was observed at least ten times. Its antigen is as yet unknown. The CDR3 spans 13 residues. Germline-derived CDR1 and CDR2 are SQVTM and ANQGSEA. This chain joins TRBV29-1 and TRBJ2-2, with TRBD2 as a possible D gene (6 bases). Material: blood, either unsorted or a sorted T cell fraction (not recorded which). The origin of this receptor is a male donor with ankylosing spondylitis. CDR3 coding DNA: TGCAGTTGCCGTAGCGGGAACACCGGGGAGCTGTTTTTT. This sequence encodes CSCRSGNTGELFF.